The 5 T cell receptor beta chains reported below all come from one sample, sequenced in a study of T cell responses to AZD1222 COVID-19 vaccine. Produced via immunoSEQ multiplex PCR; TCRdb's table is partial and in-frame only. This repertoire shows roughly 150,000 clones, about 93% found once; its top ten account for roughly 5%. The input for sequencing was peripheral blood, taken on day 0 of AZD1222 vaccination. These receptors were taken from an adult in good health.

The chain employs TRBV5-6 and TRBJ1-2; TRBD1 might be the D (6 bases). The germline gives CDR1 SGHDT, CDR2 YYEEEE. The CDR3 has 14 amino acids. V lost 4 bases, J lost 4 bases, and 14 bases lay in between. CDR3 nucleotides: TGTGCCAGCAGCCCGAGGGGGGGAGGCTATGGCTACACCTTC. This gives the protein CASSPRGGGYGYTF.

The chain is built from TRBV2 and TRBJ1-2, with D perhaps TRBD1 (5 bases). V was clipped by 3 bases and J by 4 bases, with 6 bases between them. Germline loops: CDR1 SNHLY, CDR2 FYNNEI. The CDR3 is made up of 12 amino acids. CDR3 loop: CASSETAYGYTF. Here the CDR3 DNA reads TGTGCCAGCAGTGAGACAGCCTATGGCTACACCTTC. Drawing the rest from reference TRBV2 and TRBJ1-2, the complete variable domain is EPEVTQTPSHQVTQMGQEVILRCVPISNHLYFYWYRQILGQKVEFLVSFYNNEISEKSEIFDDQFSVERPDGSNFTLKIRSTKLEDSAMYFCASSETAYGYTFGSGTRLTVV.

The chain recombines TRBV5-1 with TRBJ1-2; D remains ambiguous. CDR3 size: 14 residues. Germline loops: CDR1 SGHRS, CDR2 YFSETQ. The germline V and J ends were trimmed by 4 bases and 1 base, with 11 bases remaining between them. The CDR3 DNA follows: TGCGCCAGCAGCCCGGGAGATAATAACTATGGCTACACCTTC. It encodes CASSPGDNNYGYTF.

CDR3 in DNA: TGTGCCAGCAGTTTAGACACCTCGACAGGGACTTTTGAGGACAATCAGCCCCAGCATTTT. This gives the protein CASSLDTSTGTFEDNQPQHF. The chain uses TRBV27 and TRBJ1-5, with 7 bases identical to TRBD1. CDR1 and CDR2 from the germline V gene are MNHEY and SMNVEV (reference sequence). This CDR3 spans 20 amino acids. V lost 2 bases to trimming and J lost 3 bases; unmatched junction nucleotides: 19.

The chain uses TRBV7-2 and TRBJ1-5, with a possible D match to TRBD1 (5 bases). Germline V gives CDR1 SGHTA, CDR2 FQGNSA. This CDR3 contains 14 residues. V lost 4 bases, J lost 3 bases, and 10 bases lay in between. CDR3: CASSSGRLNQPQHF. The CDR3, as DNA: TGTGCCAGCAGCTCGGGACGGCTCAATCAGCCCCAGCATTTT.